These 27 T cell receptor beta chains share one sample of origin, sequenced in a study of naive and memory T cell subsets. The beta constant-region primer was an equimolar mix of two oligonucleotides covering TRBC1 and TRBC2. Using its own MiXCR run on the UMI-ligation and nested PCR reads, TCRdb lists one record per CDR3 protein. The sample yields around 160,000 distinct CDR3 sequences, about 15% seen once. What was sequenced was naive CD4+ T cells from blood. The source is a human donor in good health.

This clonotype turned up a few times. This sequence joins TRBV15 and TRBJ2-5; 7 bases agree with TRBD2. V shed 1 base, J shed 5 bases, and the junction held 7 bases outside the gene matches. Germline loops: CDR1 LNHNV, CDR2 YYDKDF (reference sequence). This CDR3 has 15 residues. The CDR3 protein is CATSRAMGGDETQYF. The CDR3 coding sequence is TGTGCCACCAGCAGAGCTATGGGGGGGGACGAGACCCAGTACTTC.

The chain couples TRBV28 to TRBJ1-1; no clear D gene. This CDR3 has 14 amino acids. Germline CDR1 MDHEN, CDR2 SYDVKM. V was trimmed by 8 bases and J by 0 bases, leaving 13 bases between them. The CDR3, as DNA: TGTGCCAGCCAAGAGGTAACAATGAACACTGAAGCTTTCTTT. It specifies CASQEVTMNTEAFF.

This clonotype was counted between two and nine times. The chain employs TRBV20-1 and TRBJ2-3; no reliable D call. Germline CDR1 and CDR2: DFQATT and SNEGSKA (reference sequence). This CDR3 spans 11 amino acids. The V and J ends lost 3 bases and 6 bases respectively, with 7 bases between them. CDR3 in amino acids: CSASARDTQYF. The CDR3 region has the DNA TGCAGTGCTAGCGCTAGGGATACGCAGTATTTT.

The chain combines TRBV28 with TRBJ2-1, with 16 bases aligning to TRBD2. The CDR3 length is 21 residues. From germline, CDR1 is MDHEN and CDR2 SYDVKM. The junction had 19 bases not matched to a gene; V was cut back by 2 bases and J by 9 bases. CDR3 DNA sequence: TGTGCCAGCAGTTTAACGCCGGGACTAGCGGGAGGGCCAAGATATGGGGGTGAGCAGTTCTTC. Residues: CASSLTPGLAGGPRYGGEQFF.

This clonotype was observed a few times. The chain combines TRBV24-1 with TRBJ2-2, with D perhaps TRBD2 (6 bases). CDR1 is KGHDR and CDR2 is SFDVKD in the germline V gene. The length of the CDR3 is 17 residues. V was clipped by 5 bases and J by 0 bases, with 15 bases between them. The CDR3, as DNA: TGTGCCACCAGTGCCCCCGTCGGGGGACCGAACACCGGGGAGCTGTTTTTT. Translating it yields CATSAPVGGPNTGELFF.

This clonotype was counted at least ten times. The J gene is TRBJ2-2, the V gene TRBV10-2, with D hard to call. CDR1 is WSHSY, CDR2 SAAADI, per germline. Trimming took 9 bases from V and 0 from J, leaving 17 bases between them. The CDR3 length is 16 residues. For the CDR3, the DNA is TGCGCCAGTACAACCCCCCAAAACTCGAACACCGGGGAGCTGTTTTTT. Translation gives CASTTPQNSNTGELFF.

Comment on this clonotype: At one end the junction does not follow the germline gene, possibly because of a read error. The chain links TRBV28 to TRBJ1-1; TRBD1 aligns across 7 bases. Germline CDR1 and CDR2: MDHEN and SYDVKM. The CDR3 extends over 16 amino acids. The CDR3 loop reads CASGFLRPGGWTEAFF. CDR3 bases: TGTGCCAGCGGTTTTCTCAGGCCAGGGGGGTGGACTGAAGCTTTCTTT.

This clonotype turned up a few times. The genes are TRBV12-3 or TRBV12-4 and TRBJ2-1; the match to TRBD2 covers 10 bases. The CDR3 totals 14 residues. The ends lost 2 bases at V and 7 bases at J; junction bases unmatched: 2. CDR3 amino acids: CASSLKGLANEQFF. Written as DNA, the CDR3 is TGTGCCAGCAGTTTAAAGGGACTAGCGAATGAGCAGTTCTTC.

This clonotype was observed a handful of times. Here the CDR3 DNA reads TGCGCCAGCAGCTTGGGGAGGGCAACGAACACTGAAGCTTTCTTT. This gives the protein CASSLGRATNTEAFF. The J gene is TRBJ1-1, the V gene TRBV5-1, with no clear D. The CDR3 covers 15 residues. In germline, CDR1 is SGHRS, CDR2 YFSETQ. The ends were cut back, 0 bases at V and 1 base at J, with 10 bases in the middle.

This clonotype was counted a few times. The rearrangement uses TRBV6-2 or TRBV6-3 and TRBJ2-1, with a tentative D call TRBD2 (5 bases). CDR3 length: 16 residues. The germline CDR1 and CDR2 sequences are MNHEY and SVGEGT. V dropped 7 bases and J dropped 7 bases, with 23 bases sitting between them. DNA for the CDR3: TGTGCCAGCAACCCCCATGGGATACTAACGGGGAATGAGCAGTTCTTC. Its protein is CASNPHGILTGNEQFF.

In its sample, this clonotype was seen a few times. The chain carries TRBV12-3 or TRBV12-4 and TRBJ1-5; 11 bases fit TRBD1. V lost 3 bases, J lost 6 bases, and 1 base stayed unmatched. This CDR3 has 14 amino acids. This CDR3 is CASSFGTGGQPQHF. In DNA form, the CDR3 reads TGTGCCAGCAGTTTCGGGACAGGGGGTCAGCCCCAGCATTTT.

This clonotype appeared many times. The J gene is TRBJ2-7, the V gene TRBV5-1; D not resolved. Between the trimmed V and J ends, which lost 3 bases and 1 base, there was a span of 8 bases. The CDR3 has 13 amino acids. Germline V gene data show CDR1 as SGHRS and CDR2 as YFSETQ. The CDR3 protein is CASSSQASYEQYF. CDR3 DNA sequence: TGCGCCAGCAGCTCACAAGCATCCTACGAGCAGTACTTC.

This clonotype was seen only a few times. The chain is built from TRBV7-9 and TRBJ1-1; D not resolved. The germline V gene has CDR1 SEHNR and CDR2 FQNEAQ (reference sequence). CDR3 size: 13 residues. The V and J ends lost 6 bases and 3 bases respectively, with 11 bases between them. The CDR3 sequence: CASRSGRDTEAFF. The CDR3 nucleotides are TGTGCCAGCAGATCAGGCCGGGACACTGAAGCTTTCTTT.

This chain uses TRBV3-1 with TRBJ2-1; 11 bases match TRBD2. V shed 4 bases, J shed 5 bases, and the junction held 1 base outside the gene matches. The CDR3 length is 14 residues. Germline V gene data show CDR1 as LGHDT and CDR2 as YNNKEL (reference sequence). The CDR3 sequence: CASSLGLADNEQFF. The CDR3 coding sequence is TGTGCCAGCAGCCTGGGACTAGCGGACAATGAGCAGTTCTTC.

This clonotype was seen more than once but under ten times. The rearrangement joins TRBV12-3 or TRBV12-4 to TRBJ2-7, with no clear D. CDR3 length: 12 amino acids. V was shortened by 4 bases and J by 3 bases, with 7 bases between the two germline ends. The CDR3, as DNA: TGTGCCAGCAGTTGTGGCAGCTACGAGCAGTACTTC. Amino acid sequence: CASSCGSYEQYF.

The chain carries TRBV11-2 and TRBJ2-3, with TRBD2 matching over 8 bases. The CDR3 extends over 13 amino acids. V shed 3 bases and J 5 bases; nucleotides not matched to a gene: 1. Germline CDR1 and CDR2: SGHAT and FQNNGV. This CDR3 is CASSLSGRDTQYF. The CDR3 nucleotides are TGTGCCAGCAGCTTGAGCGGGAGAGATACGCAGTATTTT.

This clonotype was seen a handful of times. The V call is TRBV6-4, the J call TRBJ2-1; possibly TRBD2 for D (6 bases). This CDR3 contains 16 residues. Trimming took off 2 bases at V and 3 bases at J, with 14 bases between the two ends. Germline loops: CDR1 MRHNA, CDR2 SNTAGT. The CDR3 DNA sequence: TGTGCCAGCAGTGACAGTTCGGCTAGCGTCTACAATGAGCAGTTCTTC. Translating it yields CASSDSSASVYNEQFF.

As to this clonotype: Its ends do not fully match the called genes, so a read error is possible. The V and J genes are TRBV3-1 and TRBJ2-5, with D unresolved. The CDR3 has 11 residues. The V gene's germline CDR1 is LGHDT and CDR2 YNNKEL (reference sequence). This CDR3 is CVSSQGETQYF. The CDR3 bases are TGTGTCAGCAGCCAAGGGGAGACCCAGTACTTC.

The chain has TRBV20-1 and TRBJ2-2; tentatively, D is TRBD2 (7 bases). The germline gives CDR1 DFQATT, CDR2 SNEGSKA (reference sequence). The germline V and J ends were trimmed by 1 base and 3 bases, with 12 bases remaining between them. The CDR3 has 15 residues. The CDR3: CSARGGGPDTGELFF. The CDR3, as DNA: TGCAGTGCTAGAGGGGGGGGGCCGGACACCGGGGAGCTGTTTTTT.

V usage is TRBV27 and J usage is TRBJ2-2; 8 bases agree with TRBD1. Unmatched junction bases numbered 3, after V lost 4 bases and J lost 5 bases. Germline V CDR1 and CDR2: MNHEY, SMNVEV (reference sequence). The length of the CDR3 is 14 residues. DNA for the CDR3: TGTGCCAGCAGTTGGACAGGGCCGACCGGGGAGCTGTTTTTT. This sequence encodes CASSWTGPTGELFF.

This clonotype was seen a handful of times. This sequence joins TRBV5-1 and TRBJ2-7; 8 bases agree with TRBD2. After removal of 4 bases from V and 9 bases from J, the junction contained 15 bases not matched to a gene. CDR3 length: 15 residues. Germline assignment: CDR1 SGHRS and CDR2 YFSETQ. This CDR3 is CASSPWNAAGGVQYF. CDR3 nucleotide sequence: TGCGCCAGCAGCCCTTGGAATGCGGCGGGAGGTGTGCAGTACTTC.

The rearrangement joins TRBV7-2 to TRBJ2-1, with TRBD2 identical over 10 bases. The length of the CDR3 is 15 residues. V shed 6 bases and J 8 bases; nucleotides not matched to a gene: 10. The germline V gene encodes CDR1 SGHTA and CDR2 FQGNSA. The CDR3 here is CASRTLAGDVYEQFF. The CDR3 DNA reads as TGTGCCAGCAGGACTCTAGCGGGAGATGTTTATGAGCAGTTCTTC.

This chain links TRBV6-2 or TRBV6-3 with TRBJ1-1; 8 bases line up with TRBD1. V lost 6 bases to trimming and J lost 7 bases; unmatched junction nucleotides: 13. The CDR3 runs to 15 residues. Germline V gene sequence: CDR1 MNHEY, CDR2 SVGEGT. CDR3: CASRGRGLVQNEAFF. The CDR3 DNA reads as TGTGCCAGCAGGGGCAGGGGGCTGGTACAGAATGAAGCTTTCTTT.

This clonotype was detected only a few times. The chain employs TRBV27 and TRBJ1-4; TRBD1 agrees at 7 bases. This CDR3 spans 15 amino acids. Per the germline V gene, CDR1 is MNHEY and CDR2 is SMNVEV (reference sequence). V dropped 3 bases and J dropped 8; count of bases not matched to a gene: 9. The CDR3 DNA sequence: TGTGCCAGCAGTTTGACAGGGACGGGGAAAGAAAAACTGTTTTTT. As protein: CASSLTGTGKEKLFF.

This clonotype was seen many times. The rearrangement uses TRBV20-1 and TRBJ2-7; D perhaps matches TRBD1 (6 bases). Germline values: CDR1 DFQATT, CDR2 SNEGSKA (reference sequence). The CDR3 is 16 residues long. V dropped 0 bases and J dropped 2 bases, with 17 bases sitting between them. The CDR3 bases are TGCAGTGCTAGAGATTCTCGAGGACAGCAAACCTACGAGCAGTACTTC. This codes for CSARDSRGQQTYEQYF.

This clonotype was detected many times. The chain joins TRBV12-5 to TRBJ2-7; 10 positions agree with TRBD1. V was clipped by 6 bases and J by 0 bases; unmatched bases: 11. Germline CDR1 and CDR2: LGHNT and FRNRAP. There are 17 residues in the CDR3. CDR3 protein: CASGKGPGTGDSYEQYF. The DNA of the CDR3 is TGTGCTAGTGGCAAAGGGCCCGGGACAGGGGACTCCTACGAGCAGTACTTC.

This clonotype has more than one count but fewer than ten. The J gene is TRBJ2-4, the V gene TRBV7-8, with 14 bases matching TRBD2. Per the germline V gene, CDR1 is SGHVS and CDR2 is FQNEAQ. V shed 3 bases, J shed 4 bases, and the junction held 2 bases outside the gene matches. CDR3 size: 16 residues. The CDR3 DNA reads as TGTGCCAGCAGCTTGGGGACTAGCGGGAGAAAAAACATTCAGTACTTC. Translating it yields CASSLGTSGRKNIQYF.